This T cell receptor (beta chain) was observed in a study of cytomegalovirus exposure and HLA in healthy donors. CDR3 length: 14 residues. Germline assignment: CDR1 MNHEY and CDR2 SVGAGI. Trimming at V came to 5 bases and at J to 2 bases, leaving 3 bases not matched to a gene. Primers for the PCR totalled 60 Vbeta and 13 Jbeta. This table comes from immunoSEQ multiplex PCR, and its TCRdb copy is limited to in-frame clones, with some not included. The sample shows about 180,000 clones, approximately 80% of them seen only once. The chain is built from TRBV6-5 and TRBJ2-5; TRBD1 aligns across 9 bases. The TCR comes from a man in his thirties or forties in good health and CMV-seropositive. The sequencing input was PBMCs. DNA for the CDR3: TGTGCCAGCAGTGAAGGACAGGGGCAAGAGACCCAGTACTTC. It codes for CASSEGQGQETQYF.